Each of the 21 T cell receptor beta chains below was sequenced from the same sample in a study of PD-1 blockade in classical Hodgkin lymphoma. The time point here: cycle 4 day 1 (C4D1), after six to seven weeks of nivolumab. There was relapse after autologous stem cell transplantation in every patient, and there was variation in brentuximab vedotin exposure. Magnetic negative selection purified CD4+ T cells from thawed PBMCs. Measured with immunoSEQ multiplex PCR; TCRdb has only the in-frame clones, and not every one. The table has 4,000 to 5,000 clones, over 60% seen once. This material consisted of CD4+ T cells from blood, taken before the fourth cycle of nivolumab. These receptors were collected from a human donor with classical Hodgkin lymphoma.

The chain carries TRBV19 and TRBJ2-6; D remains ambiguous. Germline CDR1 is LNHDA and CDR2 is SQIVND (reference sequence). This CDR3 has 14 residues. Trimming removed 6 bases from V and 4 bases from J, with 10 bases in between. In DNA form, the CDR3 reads TGTGCCAGTAGCAAATCGGCGGGGGCCAACGTCCTGACTTTC. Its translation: CASSKSAGANVLTF.

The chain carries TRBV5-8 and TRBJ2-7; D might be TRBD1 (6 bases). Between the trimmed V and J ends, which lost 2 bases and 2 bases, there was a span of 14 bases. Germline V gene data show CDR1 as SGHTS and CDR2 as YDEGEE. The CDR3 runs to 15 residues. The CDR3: CASSFGQRVPYEQYF. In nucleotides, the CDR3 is TGTGCCAGCAGCTTCGGACAGAGGGTTCCCTACGAGCAGTACTTC. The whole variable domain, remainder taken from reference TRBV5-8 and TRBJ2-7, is EAGVTQSPTHLIKTRGQQATLRCSPISGHTSVYWYQQALGLGLQFLLWYDEGEERNRGNFPPRFSGRQFPNYSSELNVNALELEDSALYLCASSFGQRVPYEQYFGPGTRLTVT.

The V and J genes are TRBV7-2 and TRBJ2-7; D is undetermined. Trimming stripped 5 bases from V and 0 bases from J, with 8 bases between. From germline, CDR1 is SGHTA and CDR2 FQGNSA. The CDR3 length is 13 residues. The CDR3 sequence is CASSRSTSYEQYF. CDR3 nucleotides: TGTGCCAGCAGCCGCTCAACCTCCTACGAGCAGTACTTC.

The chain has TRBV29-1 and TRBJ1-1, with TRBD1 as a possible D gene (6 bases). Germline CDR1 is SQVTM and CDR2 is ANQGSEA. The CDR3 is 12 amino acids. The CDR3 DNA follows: TGCAGTGCAGGGGACACGGGTACTGAAGCTTTCTTT. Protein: CSAGDTGTEAFF.

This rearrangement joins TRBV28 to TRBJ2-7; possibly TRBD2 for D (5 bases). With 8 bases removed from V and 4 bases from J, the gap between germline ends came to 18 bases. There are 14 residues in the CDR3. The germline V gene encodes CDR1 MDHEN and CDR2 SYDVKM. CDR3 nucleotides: TGTGCCAGCTACCCCGAGGGCAGCGTGTACGAGCAGTACTTC. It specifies CASYPEGSVYEQYF.

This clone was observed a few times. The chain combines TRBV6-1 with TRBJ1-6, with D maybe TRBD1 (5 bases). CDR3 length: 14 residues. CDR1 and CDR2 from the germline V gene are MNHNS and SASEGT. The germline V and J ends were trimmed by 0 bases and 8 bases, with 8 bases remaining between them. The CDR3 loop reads CASSEAGDDSPLHF. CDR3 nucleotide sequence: TGTGCCAGCAGTGAAGCAGGGGATGATTCACCCCTCCACTTT.

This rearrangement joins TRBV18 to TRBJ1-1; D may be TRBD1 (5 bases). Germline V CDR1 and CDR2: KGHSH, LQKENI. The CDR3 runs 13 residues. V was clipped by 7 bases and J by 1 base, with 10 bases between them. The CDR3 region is CASWDGRNTEAFF. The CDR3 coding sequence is TGTGCCAGCTGGGACGGGAGGAACACTGAAGCTTTCTTT.

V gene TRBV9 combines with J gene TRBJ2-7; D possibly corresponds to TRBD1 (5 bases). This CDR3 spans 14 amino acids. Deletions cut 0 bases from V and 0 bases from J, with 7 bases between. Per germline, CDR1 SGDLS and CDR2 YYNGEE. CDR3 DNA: TGTGCCAGCAGCGTAGAAGACAGCTCCTACGAGCAGTACTTC. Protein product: CASSVEDSSYEQYF.

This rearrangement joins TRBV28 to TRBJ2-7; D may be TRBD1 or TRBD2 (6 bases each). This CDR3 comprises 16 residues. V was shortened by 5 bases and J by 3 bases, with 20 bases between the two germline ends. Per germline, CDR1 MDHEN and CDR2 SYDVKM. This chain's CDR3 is CASSRDFPGVGYEQYF. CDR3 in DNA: TGTGCCAGCAGTCGGGACTTTCCAGGGGTGGGCTACGAGCAGTACTTC.

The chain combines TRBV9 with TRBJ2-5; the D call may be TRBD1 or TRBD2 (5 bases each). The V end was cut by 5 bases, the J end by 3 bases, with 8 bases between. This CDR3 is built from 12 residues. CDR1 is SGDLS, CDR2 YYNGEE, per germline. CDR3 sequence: CASSGGEETQYF. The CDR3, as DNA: TGTGCCAGCAGTGGGGGAGAAGAGACCCAGTACTTC.

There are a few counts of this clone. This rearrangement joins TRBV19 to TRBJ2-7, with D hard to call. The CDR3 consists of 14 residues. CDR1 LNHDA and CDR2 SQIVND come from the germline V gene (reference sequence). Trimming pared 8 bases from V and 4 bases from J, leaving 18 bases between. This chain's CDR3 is CASSREPKPYEQYF. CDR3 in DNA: TGTGCCAGTTCTAGGGAACCCAAACCTTACGAGCAGTACTTC. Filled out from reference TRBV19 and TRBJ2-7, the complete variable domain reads DGGITQSPKYLFRKEGQNVTLSCEQNLNHDAMYWYRQDPGQGLRLIYYSQIVNDFQKGDIAEGYSVSREKKESFPLTVTSAQKNPTAFYLCASSREPKPYEQYFGPGTRLTVT.

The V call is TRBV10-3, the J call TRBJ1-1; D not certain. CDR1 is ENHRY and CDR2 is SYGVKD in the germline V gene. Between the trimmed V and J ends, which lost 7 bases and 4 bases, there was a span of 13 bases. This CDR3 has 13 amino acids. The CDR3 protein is CAIKGITFTEAFF. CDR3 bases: TGTGCCATCAAAGGCATAACCTTCACTGAAGCTTTCTTT.

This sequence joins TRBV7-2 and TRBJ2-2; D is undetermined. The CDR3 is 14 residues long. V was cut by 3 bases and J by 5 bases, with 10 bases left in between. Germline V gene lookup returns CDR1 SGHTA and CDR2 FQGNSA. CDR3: CASSFNLVTGELFF. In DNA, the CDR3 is TGTGCCAGCAGCTTTAACCTGGTTACCGGGGAGCTGTTTTTT. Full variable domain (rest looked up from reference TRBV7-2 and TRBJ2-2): GAGVSQSPSNKVTEKGKDVELRCDPISGHTALYWYRQSLGQGLEFLIYFQGNSAPDKSGLPSDRFSAERTGGSVSTLTIQRTQQEDSAVYLCASSFNLVTGELFFGEGSRLTVL.

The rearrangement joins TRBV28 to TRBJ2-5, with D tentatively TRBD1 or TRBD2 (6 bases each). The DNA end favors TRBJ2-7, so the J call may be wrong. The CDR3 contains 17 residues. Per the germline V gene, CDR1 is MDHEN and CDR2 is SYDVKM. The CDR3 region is CASSLGGRDPTMYEQYF. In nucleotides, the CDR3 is TGTGCCAGCAGTTTAGGGGGGCGGGATCCGACCATGTACGAGCAGTACTTC.

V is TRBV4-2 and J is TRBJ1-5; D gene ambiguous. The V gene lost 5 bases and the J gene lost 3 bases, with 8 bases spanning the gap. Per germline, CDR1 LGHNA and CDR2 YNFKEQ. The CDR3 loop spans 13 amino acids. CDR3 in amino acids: CASSGGLNQPQHF. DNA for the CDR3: TGTGCCAGCAGCGGCGGGCTCAATCAGCCCCAGCATTTT.

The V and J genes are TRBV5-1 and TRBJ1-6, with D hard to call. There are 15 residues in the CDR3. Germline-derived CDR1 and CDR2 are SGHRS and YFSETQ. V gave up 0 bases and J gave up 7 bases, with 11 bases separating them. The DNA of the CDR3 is TGCGCCAGCAGCTTGGCGGGGAAGAGCAATTCACCCCTCCACTTT. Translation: CASSLAGKSNSPLHF.

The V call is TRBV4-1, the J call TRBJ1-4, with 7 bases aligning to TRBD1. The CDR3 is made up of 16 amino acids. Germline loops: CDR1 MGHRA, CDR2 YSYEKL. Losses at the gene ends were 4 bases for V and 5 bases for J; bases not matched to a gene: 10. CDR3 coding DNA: TGCGCCAGCAGCCCCGGGACAGTCAGTATGAATGAAAAACTGTTTTTT. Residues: CASSPGTVSMNEKLFF.

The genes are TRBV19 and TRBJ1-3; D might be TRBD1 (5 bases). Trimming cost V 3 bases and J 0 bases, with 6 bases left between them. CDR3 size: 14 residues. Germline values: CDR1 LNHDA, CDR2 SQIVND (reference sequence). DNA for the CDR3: TGTGCCAGTAGTATGGGGGGCTCTGGAAACACCATATATTTT. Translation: CASSMGGSGNTIYF.

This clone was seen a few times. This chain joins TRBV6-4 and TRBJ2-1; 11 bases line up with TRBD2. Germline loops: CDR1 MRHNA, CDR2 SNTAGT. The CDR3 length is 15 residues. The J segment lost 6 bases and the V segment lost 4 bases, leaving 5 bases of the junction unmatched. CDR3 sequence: CASSVAGGPSNEQFF. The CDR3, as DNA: TGTGCCAGCAGTGTAGCGGGGGGGCCCTCCAATGAGCAGTTCTTC.

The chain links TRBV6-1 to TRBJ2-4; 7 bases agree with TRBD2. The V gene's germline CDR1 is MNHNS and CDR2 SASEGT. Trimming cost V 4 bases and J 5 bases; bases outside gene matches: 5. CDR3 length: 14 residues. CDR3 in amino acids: CASSVGREQNIQYF. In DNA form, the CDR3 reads TGTGCCAGCAGTGTGGGGAGGGAACAAAACATTCAGTACTTC.

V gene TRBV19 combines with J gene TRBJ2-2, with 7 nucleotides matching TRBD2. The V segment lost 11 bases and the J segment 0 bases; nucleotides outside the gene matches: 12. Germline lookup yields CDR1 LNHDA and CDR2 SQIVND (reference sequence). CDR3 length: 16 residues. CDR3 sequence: CAAREEGPPNTGELFF. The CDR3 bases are TGTGCCGCCCGGGAGGAGGGACCACCGAACACCGGGGAGCTGTTTTTT.